One sample yielded the 27 T cell receptor beta chains listed below, sequenced in a study of spatial heterogeneity in lung cancer. TCRdb re-called the 5' RACE reads through MiXCR, storing one row per CDR3 protein. The sample lists tens of thousands of distinct CDR3 sequences; 4% to 6% were seen once. Time point meaning: sample taken at primary tumor resection. Frozen PBMC, nontumor lung or tumor provided whole RNA, which was sequenced unsorted. This specimen consisted of PBMCs, obtained at surgery. The receptors shown here come from a female donor with early-stage non-small cell lung cancer.

This clonotype occurred a few times. This rearrangement joins TRBV7-9 to TRBJ2-3; D remains ambiguous. The CDR3 totals 18 residues. Deletions cut 5 bases from V and 0 bases from J, with 21 bases between. Germline lookup yields CDR1 SEHNR and CDR2 FQNEAQ (reference sequence). CDR3 sequence: CASSLNILQFYSTDTQYF. Here the CDR3 DNA reads TGTGCCAGCAGCCTAAATATCCTACAATTCTATAGCACAGATACGCAGTATTTT.

This clonotype occurred many times. The V call is TRBV4-3, the J call TRBJ1-2, with D possibly being TRBD1 (5 bases). Germline loops: CDR1 LGHNA, CDR2 YSLEER. CDR3 length: 14 amino acids. The V end was cut by 0 bases, the J end by 6 bases, with 11 bases between. This chain's CDR3 is CASSQDGGTHGYTF. The CDR3 DNA follows: TGCGCCAGCAGCCAAGATGGGGGGACCCATGGCTACACCTTC.

V usage is TRBV27 and J usage is TRBJ2-7, with 7 bases matching TRBD1. The germline gives CDR1 MNHEY, CDR2 SMNVEV (reference sequence). The CDR3 spans 14 residues. With V trimmed by 6 bases and J by 3 bases, 8 bases remained unmatched. DNA for the CDR3: TGTGCCAGCAGCAGACAGGGAGTGGGCTACGAGCAGTACTTC. It is translated as CASSRQGVGYEQYF.

This clonotype has a count of ten or more. The V gene is TRBV6-2 or TRBV6-3, the J gene TRBJ2-1; D ambiguous. V lost 5 bases to trimming and J lost 9 bases, with 11 bases between them. This CDR3 has 12 residues. Germline V lookup: CDR1 MNHEY, CDR2 SVGEGT. In nucleotides, the CDR3 is TGTGCCAGCAGTACCCGAATGGGTGAGCAGTTCTTC. It yields the protein CASSTRMGEQFF.

This chain uses TRBV6-2 or TRBV6-3 with TRBJ2-1; 10 bases map to TRBD2. CDR1 and CDR2 from the germline V gene are MNHEY and SVGEGT. With V trimmed by 5 bases and J by 10 bases, 2 bases remained unmatched. The CDR3 is 12 amino acids. CDR3 in DNA: TGTGCCAGCAGTACACTAGCGGGAGAGCAGTTCTTC. Its protein product is CASSTLAGEQFF.

This clonotype came up a few times. The chain links TRBV7-9 to TRBJ1-1, with 9 bases matching TRBD1. This CDR3 has 15 amino acids. With V trimmed by 2 bases and J by 6 bases, 7 bases remained unmatched. Germline CDR1 reads SEHNR; CDR2 reads FQNEAQ (reference sequence). The CDR3 spells CASSLPDRGYPEAFF. Here the CDR3 DNA reads TGTGCCAGCAGCTTACCGGACAGGGGCTATCCTGAAGCTTTCTTT.

Many counts were recorded for this clonotype. The V gene is TRBV2, the J gene TRBJ1-5; D gene uncertain. This CDR3 is built from 13 residues. Per germline, CDR1 SNHLY and CDR2 FYNNEI. Deletions cut 7 bases from V and 4 bases from J, with 11 bases between. CDR3 sequence: CASKRDQNQPQHF. The CDR3 bases are TGTGCCAGCAAGAGAGACCAGAATCAGCCCCAGCATTTT.

This clonotype has a handful of counts. The chain is built from TRBV27 and TRBJ2-1, with D hard to call. Germline V lookup: CDR1 MNHEY, CDR2 SMNVEV (reference sequence). The CDR3 is 11 amino acids. Trimming stripped 5 bases from V and 4 bases from J, with 3 bases between. The CDR3 here is CASSGYNEQFF. In nucleotides, the CDR3 is TGTGCCAGCAGTGGGTACAATGAGCAGTTCTTC.

This clonotype was observed at least ten times. The chain employs TRBV3-1 and TRBJ1-1; no clear D. The CDR3 has 17 amino acids. The germline gives CDR1 LGHDT, CDR2 YNNKEL (reference sequence). Trimming took off 4 bases at V and 1 base at J, with 19 bases between the two ends. DNA of the CDR3: TGTGCCAGCAGCCTAACAACTCCCCTCGGCTCGAACACTGAAGCTTTCTTT. Its protein product is CASSLTTPLGSNTEAFF.

This clonotype was counted at least ten times. For the CDR3, the DNA is TGCAGCGTTGAAGAAGTAGGAGGGCGAGAGCAGTACTTC. This sequence encodes CSVEEVGGREQYF. This chain links TRBV29-1 with TRBJ2-7; possibly TRBD2 for D (6 bases). Germline CDR1 is SQVTM and CDR2 is ANQGSEA. This CDR3 has 13 amino acids. V shed 0 bases and J shed 7 bases, with 13 bases lying between them.

Many counts were recorded for this clonotype. This rearrangement joins TRBV29-1 to TRBJ2-7; D not resolved. The CDR3 covers 11 residues. Germline V gene data show CDR1 as SQVTM and CDR2 as ANQGSEA. The V end lost 4 bases, the J end lost 1 base, and 5 bases lay between the germline ends. The CDR3 loop reads CSVGGSYEQYF. CDR3 sequence (DNA): TGCAGCGTTGGGGGATCCTACGAGCAGTACTTC.

This clonotype has at least ten counts. The gene calls are TRBV28 and TRBJ1-3; D is perhaps TRBD1 (6 bases). The V gene lost 7 bases and the J gene lost 5 bases, with 12 bases spanning the gap. The CDR3 is 13 residues long. Germline V lookup: CDR1 MDHEN, CDR2 SYDVKM. CDR3 loop: CASITGSRNTIYF. CDR3 nucleotide sequence: TGTGCCAGCATCACAGGGAGCCGAAACACCATATATTTT.

Many counts were recorded for this clonotype. J is TRBJ1-4 and V is TRBV12-3 or TRBV12-4, with D unclear. The CDR3 runs to 12 residues. Trimming stripped 6 bases from V and 8 bases from J, with 10 bases between. The DNA for the CDR3 is TGTGCCAGCAGCCCCGGCGCCGAAAAACTGTTTTTT. Amino acid sequence: CASSPGAEKLFF.

This clonotype was detected many times. V is TRBV19 and J is TRBJ1-5; D is ambiguous. The CDR3 is 14 amino acids. Germline loops: CDR1 LNHDA, CDR2 SQIVND (reference sequence). The V and J ends lost 3 bases and 4 bases respectively, with 10 bases between them. The CDR3 sequence is CASSMLGGNQPQHF. The CDR3 nucleotides read TGTGCCAGTAGTATGTTGGGCGGAAATCAGCCCCAGCATTTT. Drawing the rest from reference TRBV19 and TRBJ1-5, the complete variable domain is DGGITQSPKYLFRKEGQNVTLSCEQNLNHDAMYWYRQDPGQGLRLIYYSQIVNDFQKGDIAEGYSVSREKKESFPLTVTSAQKNPTAFYLCASSMLGGNQPQHFGDGTRLSIL.

This clonotype was recorded many times. V and J are TRBV18 and TRBJ2-2; the D gene is possibly TRBD1 (5 bases). Deletions cut 8 bases from V and 0 bases from J, with 13 bases between. This CDR3 is built from 15 residues. Germline assignment: CDR1 KGHSH and CDR2 LQKENI. The CDR3 region is CASPRSRANTGELFF. For the CDR3, the DNA is TGTGCCAGCCCACGGTCCAGGGCGAACACCGGGGAGCTGTTTTTT.

The sample holds many counts of this clonotype. The V and J genes are TRBV10-3 and TRBJ2-3; TRBD1 matches 8 bases. V shed 4 bases, J shed 1 base, and the junction held 4 bases outside the gene matches. CDR1 and CDR2 from the germline V gene are ENHRY and SYGVKD. The CDR3 sequence is 15 residues long. CDR3: CAISVDRGGTDTQYF. The CDR3 DNA reads TGTGCCATCAGTGTTGACAGGGGAGGCACAGATACGCAGTATTTT.

This clonotype was seen at least ten times. This chain links TRBV6-2 or TRBV6-3 with TRBJ2-1; 8 bases fit TRBD1. The germline CDR1 and CDR2 sequences are MNHEY and SVGEGT. This CDR3 has 17 residues. The trim removed 0 bases at V and 6 bases at J, leaving 10 bases unmatched. CDR3 sequence (DNA): TGTGCCAGCAGTTACTCCCGCGCGTGGACAGGGTCCAATGAGCAGTTCTTC. Amino acid sequence: CASSYSRAWTGSNEQFF.

Many counts were recorded for this clonotype. The rearrangement joins TRBV5-6 to TRBJ1-2; D gene ambiguous. The CDR3 covers 14 residues. Germline V CDR1 and CDR2: SGHDT, YYEEEE. V lost 3 bases, J lost 0 bases, and 9 bases lay in between. The CDR3 region has the DNA TGTGCCAGCAGCTCTTACTTAGCTAACTATGGCTACACCTTC. Translation: CASSSYLANYGYTF.

This clonotype showed up many times. The V and J genes are TRBV19 and TRBJ2-7; TRBD1 matches 10 bases. CDR1 is LNHDA, CDR2 SQIVND, per germline (reference sequence). Losses at the gene ends were 3 bases for V and 2 bases for J; bases not matched to a gene: 4. This CDR3 is built from 15 residues. The CDR3 bases are TGTGCCAGTAGTATTGCGACAGGGGGCCCCTACGAGCAGTACTTC. As protein: CASSIATGGPYEQYF.

V is TRBV7-2 and J is TRBJ2-1; D is perhaps TRBD2 (6 bases). Trimming cost V 4 bases and J 0 bases, with 13 bases left between them. The CDR3 is 16 amino acids. Germline values: CDR1 SGHTA, CDR2 FQGNSA. CDR3 in DNA: TGTGCCAGCAGCTCCCCCAGAGCGGGCTCCTACAATGAGCAGTTCTTC. Its translation: CASSSPRAGSYNEQFF.

Ten or more counts support this clonotype. The chain employs TRBV11-2 and TRBJ2-1, with a possible D match to TRBD1 (5 bases). V was clipped by 0 bases and J by 1 base, with 7 bases between them. Germline CDR1 is SGHAT and CDR2 is FQNNGV. This CDR3 contains 15 residues. In DNA form, the CDR3 reads TGTGCCAGCAGCTTAGATGGGGCTTCCTACAATGAGCAGTTCTTC. Protein sequence: CASSLDGASYNEQFF.

The table lists this clonotype with a few counts. J is TRBJ2-1 and V is TRBV6-5; TRBD1 matches 10 bases. The CDR3 spans 15 residues. Germline loops: CDR1 MNHEY, CDR2 SVGAGI. The V gene end was trimmed by 8 bases and the J gene end by 5 bases; junction bases not matched to a gene: 9. The DNA of the CDR3 is TGTGCCAGCTCAGGCGGGACAGGGGTTCACAATGAGCAGTTCTTC. This sequence encodes CASSGGTGVHNEQFF.

This clonotype was seen ten or more times. The chain combines TRBV7-2 with TRBJ2-3, with D possibly matching TRBD2 (6 bases). The V gene's germline CDR1 is SGHTA and CDR2 FQGNSA. Trimming pared 4 bases from V and 0 bases from J, leaving 14 bases between. The CDR3 is 16 amino acids. The CDR3 DNA is TGTGCCAGCAGCTCGGCGGGACGGACGAGCACAGATACGCAGTATTTT. It translates to CASSSAGRTSTDTQYF.

This clonotype was found many times. The J gene is TRBJ1-6, the V gene TRBV6-5; TRBD1 might be the D (5 bases). The ends were cut back, 0 bases at V and 8 bases at J, with 11 bases in the middle. The length of the CDR3 is 15 residues. Germline V lookup: CDR1 MNHEY, CDR2 SVGAGI. CDR3 loop: CASSYSGGRDSPLHF. CDR3 in DNA: TGTGCCAGCAGTTACTCCGGGGGTAGGGATTCACCCCTCCACTTT.

This clonotype was found many times. The chain has TRBV5-5 and TRBJ1-1, with 9 bases identical to TRBD1. The CDR3 contains 14 residues. The germline V gene encodes CDR1 SGHKS and CDR2 YYEKEE (reference sequence). With V trimmed by 4 bases and J by 4 bases, 5 bases remained unmatched. The CDR3 loop reads CASSGQTGGTEAFF. DNA of the CDR3: TGTGCCAGCAGCGGGCAGACAGGGGGCACTGAAGCTTTCTTT.

The table lists this clonotype with a few counts. The junction departs from germline at one end; a sequencing error may be responsible. The chain has TRBV2 and TRBJ2-3; D is perhaps TRBD1 (5 bases). Germline CDR1 SNHLY, CDR2 FYNNEI. This CDR3 region has 14 residues. The DNA for the CDR3 is TGTGCCAGCACTGAAGGGGCCTACACAGATACGCAGTATTTT. Encoded protein: CASTEGAYTDTQYF. Drawing the rest from reference TRBV2 and TRBJ2-3, the complete variable domain is EPEVTQTPSHQVTQMGQEVILRCVPISNHLYFYWYRQILGQKVEFLVSFYNNEISEKSEIFDDQFSVERPDGSNFTLKIRSTKLEDSAMYFCASTEGAYTDTQYFGPGTRLTVL.

This clonotype was seen many times. The chain carries TRBV5-1 and TRBJ1-6; no clear D gene. V lost 4 bases, J lost 8 bases, and 10 bases lay in between. The CDR3 is made up of 13 amino acids. Germline V lookup: CDR1 SGHRS, CDR2 YFSETQ. The CDR3 reads CASSLGRDSPLHF. As DNA, the CDR3 is TGCGCCAGCAGCCTAGGAAGGGATTCACCCCTCCACTTT. The full variable domain, its missing parts supplied by reference TRBV5-1 and TRBJ1-6, is KAGVTQTPRYLIKTRGQQVTLSCSPISGHRSVSWYQQTPGQGLQFLFEYFSETQRNKGNFPGRFSGRQFSNSRSEMNVSTLELGDSALYLCASSLGRDSPLHFGNGTRLTVT.